Listed below are T cell receptor beta chains from one sample, sequenced in a study of T cell repertoires in cytomegalovirus infection. TCRdb reprocessed the reads via MiXCR and lists one record per CDR3 protein. The sample contains 150,000 to 200,000 distinct CDR3 sequences, roughly 27% of which appear only once. Sequenced sample: PBMCs. Every receptor here comes from a human donor in good health (CMV status not recorded). Some clones in this sample may be carry-over from other donors' samples. The CDR3 runs from the conserved cysteine through the conserved F or W. Each record gives: CDR3 protein, CDR3 DNA, D gene, J gene, V gene, clone size. D genes are given only for firm matches. Clone size is stated in some rows and not others, as once, few, many or a class when expanded.

CASSEARGAYGYTF	TGTGCCAGCAGTGAAGCGAGAGGGGCCTATGGCTACACCTTC	-	TRBJ1-2	TRBV2	-
CASSQSLGGNTEAFF	TGTGCCAGCAGCCAATCCCTTGGGGGGAACACTGAAGCTTTCTTT	-	TRBJ1-1	TRBV5-4	few
CASSSRGNQPQHF	TGTGCCAGCAGCTCCCGGGGCAATCAGCCCCAGCATTTT	-	TRBJ1-5	TRBV7-2	many
CASSLGFGWGGGEQFF	TGTGCCAGCAGTTTAGGCTTTGGTTGGGGGGGGGGAGAGCAGTTCTTC	TRBD2	TRBJ2-1	TRBV12-3/TRBV12-4	-
CSAGRGNNQPQHF	TGCAGTGCTGGGCGGGGAAACAATCAGCCCCAGCATTTT	-	TRBJ1-5	TRBV20-1	-
CASSYGTGAANTEAFF	TGTGCCAGCAGTTACGGGACAGGGGCCGCGAACACTGAAGCTTTCTTT	TRBD1	TRBJ1-1	TRBV6-6	few
CASSSRGGRTAGRWYFQETQYF	TGTGCCAGTAGTAGTCGTGGAGGTCGAACAGCAGGGCGATGGTACTTCCAAGAGACCCAGTACTTC	-	TRBJ2-5	TRBV19	-
CASSLRYQMNTEAFF	TGTGCCAGCAGCTTACGTTACCAAATGAACACTGAAGCTTTCTTT	-	TRBJ1-1	TRBV7-8	-
CASSQFGGVEKLFF	TGCGCCAGCAGCCAGTTCGGGGGGGTGGAAAAACTGTTTTTT	-	TRBJ1-4	TRBV4-1	-
CAISERGATDTQYF	TGTGCCATTAGCGAACGGGGGGCTACAGATACGCAGTATTTT	-	TRBJ2-3	TRBV6-1	-
CASSYSLGLNYGYTF	TGTGCCAGCAGTTACTCGTTGGGACTGAACTATGGCTACACCTTC	-	TRBJ1-2	TRBV6-5	-
CASSPRFSYEQYF	TGTGCCAGTAGTCCCAGGTTCTCCTACGAGCAGTACTTC	-	TRBJ2-7	TRBV19	few